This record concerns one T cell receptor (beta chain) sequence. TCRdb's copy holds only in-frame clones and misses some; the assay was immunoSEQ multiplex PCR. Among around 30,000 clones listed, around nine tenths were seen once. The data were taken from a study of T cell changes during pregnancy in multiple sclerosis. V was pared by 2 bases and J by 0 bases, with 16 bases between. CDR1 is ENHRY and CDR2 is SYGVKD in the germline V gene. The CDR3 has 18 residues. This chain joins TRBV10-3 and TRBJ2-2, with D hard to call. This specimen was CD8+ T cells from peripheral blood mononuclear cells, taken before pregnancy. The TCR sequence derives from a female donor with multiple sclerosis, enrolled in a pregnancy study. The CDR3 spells CAISEVKTAVANTGELFF. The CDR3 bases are TGTGCCATCAGTGAGGTGAAAACGGCGGTGGCGAACACCGGGGAGCTGTTTTTT.